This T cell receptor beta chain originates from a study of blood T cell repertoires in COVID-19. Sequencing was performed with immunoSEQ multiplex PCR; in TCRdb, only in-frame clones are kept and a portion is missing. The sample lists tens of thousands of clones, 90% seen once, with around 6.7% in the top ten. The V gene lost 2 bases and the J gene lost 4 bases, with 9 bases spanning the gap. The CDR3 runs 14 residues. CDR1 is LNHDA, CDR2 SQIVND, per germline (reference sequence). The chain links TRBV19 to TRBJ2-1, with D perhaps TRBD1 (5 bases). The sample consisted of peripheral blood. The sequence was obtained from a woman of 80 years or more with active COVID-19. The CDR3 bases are TGTGCCAGTAGTATAACAGGTTCTTACAATGAGCAGTTCTTC. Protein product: CASSITGSYNEQFF. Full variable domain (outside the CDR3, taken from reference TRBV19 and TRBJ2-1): DGGITQSPKYLFRKEGQNVTLSCEQNLNHDAMYWYRQDPGQGLRLIYYSQIVNDFQKGDIAEGYSVSREKKESFPLTVTSAQKNPTAFYLCASSITGSYNEQFFGPGTRLTVL.